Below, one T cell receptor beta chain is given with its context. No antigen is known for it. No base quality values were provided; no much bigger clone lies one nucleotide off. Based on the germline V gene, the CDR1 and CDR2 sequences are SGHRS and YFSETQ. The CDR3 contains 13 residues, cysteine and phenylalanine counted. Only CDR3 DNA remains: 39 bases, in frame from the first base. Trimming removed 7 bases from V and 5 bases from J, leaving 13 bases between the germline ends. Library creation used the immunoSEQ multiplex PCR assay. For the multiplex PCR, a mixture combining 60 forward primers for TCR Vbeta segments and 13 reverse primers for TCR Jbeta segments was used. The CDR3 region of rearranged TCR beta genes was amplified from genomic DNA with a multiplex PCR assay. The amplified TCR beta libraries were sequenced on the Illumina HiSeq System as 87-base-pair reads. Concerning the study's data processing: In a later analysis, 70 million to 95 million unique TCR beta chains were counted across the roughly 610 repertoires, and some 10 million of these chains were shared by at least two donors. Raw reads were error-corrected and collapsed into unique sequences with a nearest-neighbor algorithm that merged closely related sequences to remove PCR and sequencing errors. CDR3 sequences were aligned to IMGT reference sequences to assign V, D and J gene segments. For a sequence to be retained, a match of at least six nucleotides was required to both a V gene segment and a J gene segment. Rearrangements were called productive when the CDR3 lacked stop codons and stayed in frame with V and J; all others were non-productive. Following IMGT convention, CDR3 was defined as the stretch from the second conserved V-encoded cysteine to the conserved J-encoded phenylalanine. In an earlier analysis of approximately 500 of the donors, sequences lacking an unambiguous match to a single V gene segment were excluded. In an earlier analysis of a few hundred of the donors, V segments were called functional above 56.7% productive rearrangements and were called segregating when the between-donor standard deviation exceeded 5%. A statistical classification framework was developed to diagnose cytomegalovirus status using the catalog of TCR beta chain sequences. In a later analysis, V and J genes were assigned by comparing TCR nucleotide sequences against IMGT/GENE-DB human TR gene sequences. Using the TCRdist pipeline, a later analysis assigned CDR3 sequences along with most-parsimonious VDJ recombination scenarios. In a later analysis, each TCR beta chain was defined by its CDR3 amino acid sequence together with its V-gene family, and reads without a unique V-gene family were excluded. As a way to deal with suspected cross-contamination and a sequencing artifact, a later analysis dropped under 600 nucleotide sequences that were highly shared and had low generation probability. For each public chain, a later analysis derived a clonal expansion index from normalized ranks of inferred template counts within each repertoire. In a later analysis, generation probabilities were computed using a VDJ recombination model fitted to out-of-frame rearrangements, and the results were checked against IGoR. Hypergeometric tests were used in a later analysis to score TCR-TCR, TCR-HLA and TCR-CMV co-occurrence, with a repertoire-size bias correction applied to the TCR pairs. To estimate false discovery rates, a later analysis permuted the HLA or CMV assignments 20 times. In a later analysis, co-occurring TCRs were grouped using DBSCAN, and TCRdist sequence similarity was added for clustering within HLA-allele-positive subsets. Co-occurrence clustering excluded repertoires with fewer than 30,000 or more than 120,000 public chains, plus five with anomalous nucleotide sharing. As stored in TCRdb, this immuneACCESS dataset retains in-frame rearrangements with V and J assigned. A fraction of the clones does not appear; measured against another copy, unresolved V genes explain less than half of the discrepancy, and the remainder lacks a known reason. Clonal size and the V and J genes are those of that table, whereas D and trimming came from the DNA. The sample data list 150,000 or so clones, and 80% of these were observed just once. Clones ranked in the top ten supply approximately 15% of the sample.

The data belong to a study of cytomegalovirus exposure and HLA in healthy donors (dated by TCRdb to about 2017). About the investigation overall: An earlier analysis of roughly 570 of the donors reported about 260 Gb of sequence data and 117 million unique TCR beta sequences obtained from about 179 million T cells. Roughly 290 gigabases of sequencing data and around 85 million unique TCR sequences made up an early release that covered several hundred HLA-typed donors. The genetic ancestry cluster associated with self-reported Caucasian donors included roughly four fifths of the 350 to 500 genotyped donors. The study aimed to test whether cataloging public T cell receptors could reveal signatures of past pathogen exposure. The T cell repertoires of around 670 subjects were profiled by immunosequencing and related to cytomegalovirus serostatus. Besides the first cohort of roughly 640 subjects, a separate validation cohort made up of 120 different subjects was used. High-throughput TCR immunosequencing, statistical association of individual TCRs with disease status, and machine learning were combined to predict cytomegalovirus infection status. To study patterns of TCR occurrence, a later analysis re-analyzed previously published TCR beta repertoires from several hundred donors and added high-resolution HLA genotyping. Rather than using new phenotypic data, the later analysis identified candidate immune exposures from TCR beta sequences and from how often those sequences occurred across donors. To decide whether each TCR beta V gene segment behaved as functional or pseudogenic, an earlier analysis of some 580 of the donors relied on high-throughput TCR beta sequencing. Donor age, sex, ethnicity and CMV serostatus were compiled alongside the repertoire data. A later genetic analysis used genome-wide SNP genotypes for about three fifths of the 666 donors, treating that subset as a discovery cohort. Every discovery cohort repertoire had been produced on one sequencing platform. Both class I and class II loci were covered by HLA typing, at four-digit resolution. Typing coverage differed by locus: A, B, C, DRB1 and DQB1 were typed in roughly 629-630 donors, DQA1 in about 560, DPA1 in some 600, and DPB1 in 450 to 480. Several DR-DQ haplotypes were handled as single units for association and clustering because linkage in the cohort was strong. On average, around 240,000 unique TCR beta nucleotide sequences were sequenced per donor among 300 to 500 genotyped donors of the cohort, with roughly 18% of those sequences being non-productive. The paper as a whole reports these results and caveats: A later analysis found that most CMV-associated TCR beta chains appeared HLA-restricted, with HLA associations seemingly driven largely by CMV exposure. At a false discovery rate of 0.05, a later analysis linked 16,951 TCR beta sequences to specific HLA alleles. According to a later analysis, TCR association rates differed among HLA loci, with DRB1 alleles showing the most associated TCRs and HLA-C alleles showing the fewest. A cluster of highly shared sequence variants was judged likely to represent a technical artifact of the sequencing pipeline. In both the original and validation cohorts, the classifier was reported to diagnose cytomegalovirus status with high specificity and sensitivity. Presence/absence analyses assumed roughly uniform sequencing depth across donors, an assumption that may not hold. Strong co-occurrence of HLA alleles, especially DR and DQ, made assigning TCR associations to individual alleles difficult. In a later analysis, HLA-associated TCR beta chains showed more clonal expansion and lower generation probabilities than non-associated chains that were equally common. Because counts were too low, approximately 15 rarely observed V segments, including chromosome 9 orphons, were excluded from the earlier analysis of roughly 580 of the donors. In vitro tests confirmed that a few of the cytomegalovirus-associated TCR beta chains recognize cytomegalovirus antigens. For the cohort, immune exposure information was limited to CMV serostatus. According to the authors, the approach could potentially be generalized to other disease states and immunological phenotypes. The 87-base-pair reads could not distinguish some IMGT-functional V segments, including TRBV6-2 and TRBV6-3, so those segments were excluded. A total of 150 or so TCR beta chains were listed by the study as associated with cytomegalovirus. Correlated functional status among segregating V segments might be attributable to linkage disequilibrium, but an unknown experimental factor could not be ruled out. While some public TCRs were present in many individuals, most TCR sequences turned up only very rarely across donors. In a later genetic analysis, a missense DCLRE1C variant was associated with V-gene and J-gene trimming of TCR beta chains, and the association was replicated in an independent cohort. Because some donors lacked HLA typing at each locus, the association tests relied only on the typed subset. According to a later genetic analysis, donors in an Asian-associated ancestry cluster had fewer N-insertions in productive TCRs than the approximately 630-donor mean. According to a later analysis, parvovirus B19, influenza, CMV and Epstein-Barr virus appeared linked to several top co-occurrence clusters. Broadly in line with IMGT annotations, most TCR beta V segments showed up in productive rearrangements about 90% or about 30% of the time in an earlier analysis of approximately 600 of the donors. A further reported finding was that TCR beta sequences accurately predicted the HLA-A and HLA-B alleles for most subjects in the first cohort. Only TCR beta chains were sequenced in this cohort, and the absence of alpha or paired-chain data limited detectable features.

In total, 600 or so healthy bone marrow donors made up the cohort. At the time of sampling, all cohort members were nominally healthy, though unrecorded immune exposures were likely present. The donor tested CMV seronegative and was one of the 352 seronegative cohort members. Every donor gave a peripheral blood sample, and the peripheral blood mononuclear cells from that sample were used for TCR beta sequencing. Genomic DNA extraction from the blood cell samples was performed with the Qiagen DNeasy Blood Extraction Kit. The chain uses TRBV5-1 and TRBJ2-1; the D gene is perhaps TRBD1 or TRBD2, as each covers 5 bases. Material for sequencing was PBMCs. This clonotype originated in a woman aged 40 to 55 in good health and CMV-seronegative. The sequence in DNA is TGCGCCAGCGGCCTGGGGGAGAACAATGAGCAGTTCTTC. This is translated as CASGLGENNEQFF.